These T cell receptor beta chains were read from a single sample in a study of blood T cell repertoires in COVID-19. TCRdb's table, derived via immunoSEQ multiplex PCR, lists solely in-frame clones and lacks some. The profile shows 180,000 or so clones, 70% to 90% of them singletons. The sequencing input was peripheral blood. All receptors derive from a woman at least 80 years old in a cohort sampled during active or convalescent COVID-19. CDR3s include the opening cysteine and the closing phenylalanine or tryptophan. The D gene is left open where the match is weak. Part of the rows lack a size; the others show once, few, many or a class for expanded clones.

>TRBJ2-1|TRBD2|once|TRBV5-1
TGCGCCAGCAGGTTGCTAGCGGGCTACAATGAGCAGTTCTTC
CASRLLAGYNEQFF
>TRBJ1-4|TRBD1|.|TRBV3-1/TRBV3-2
TGTGCCAGCAGCCACCGGGACAGAACTAATGAAAAACTGTTTTTT
CASSHRDRTNEKLFF
>TRBJ2-7|.|.|TRBV28
TGTGCCAGCAGTTTAAGGCTGGGCCCCTACGAGCAGTACTTC
CASSLRLGPYEQYF
>TRBJ1-5|.|.|TRBV15
TGTGCCACCAGCATGGACAGAAATAGCAATCAGCCCCAGCATTTT
CATSMDRNSNQPQHF
>TRBJ1-4|.|.|TRBV6-6
TGTGCCAGCACCTCCACTCTGGCTAATGAAAAACTGTTTTTT
CASTSTLANEKLFF
>TRBJ1-1|.|.|TRBV11-2
TGTGCCAGCAGCTTAGGGTTAGACACTGAAGCTTTCTTT
CASSLGLDTEAFF
>TRBJ2-7|TRBD2|.|TRBV6-2/TRBV6-3
TGTGCCAGCAGTACCCTCCTACTAGCGGTAACTTACGAGCAGTACTTC
CASSTLLLAVTYEQYF
>TRBJ1-2|.|.|TRBV7-8
TGTGCCAGCAGCCCCATGGGGGGGGGCTACACCTTC
CASSPMGGGYTF
>TRBJ2-2|TRBD2|.|TRBV4-1
TGCGCCAGCAGCCAAGCAGGACTAGCGGGAGTGGGGACCGGGGAGCTGTTTTTT
CASSQAGLAGVGTGELFF
>TRBJ1-2|.|.|TRBV5-1
TGCGCCAGCAGCTTGGATGGGCCTAACTATGGCTACACCTTC
CASSLDGPNYGYTF
>TRBJ2-7|TRBD2|.|TRBV28
TGTGCCAGCAGCCCCGGGACTAGCGTGGCCTACGAGCAGTACTTC
CASSPGTSVAYEQYF
>TRBJ2-2|TRBD2|.|TRBV30
TGTGCCTGGAACAGACCGGGACTAGCGGGAGTACTCGCTACCGGGGAGCTGTTTTTT
CAWNRPGLAGVLATGELFF
>TRBJ1-5|.|.|TRBV3-1/TRBV3-2
TGTGCCAGCAGCCAAGGCATAGGGTGGGGCCAGCCCCAGCATTTT
CASSQGIGWGQPQHF
>TRBJ1-1|TRBD1|.|TRBV29-1
TGCAGCGTCGCAGACTTTCGGGACAGGGACACTGAAGCTTTCTTT
CSVADFRDRDTEAFF
>TRBJ1-2|TRBD1|.|TRBV25-1
TGTGCCAGCAGCCTGACAGGGGGCGACTATGGCTACACCTTC
CASSLTGGDYGYTF
>TRBJ2-2|TRBD2|.|TRBV4-2
TGTGCCAGCAGCCAAGAAGGGCTAGCGGTAGCCGGGGAGCTGTTTTTT
CASSQEGLAVAGELFF
>TRBJ1-2|TRBD1|.|TRBV5-1
TGCGCCAGCACCCCAACAGGGGGCGGCTATGGCTACACCTTC
CASTPTGGGYGYTF